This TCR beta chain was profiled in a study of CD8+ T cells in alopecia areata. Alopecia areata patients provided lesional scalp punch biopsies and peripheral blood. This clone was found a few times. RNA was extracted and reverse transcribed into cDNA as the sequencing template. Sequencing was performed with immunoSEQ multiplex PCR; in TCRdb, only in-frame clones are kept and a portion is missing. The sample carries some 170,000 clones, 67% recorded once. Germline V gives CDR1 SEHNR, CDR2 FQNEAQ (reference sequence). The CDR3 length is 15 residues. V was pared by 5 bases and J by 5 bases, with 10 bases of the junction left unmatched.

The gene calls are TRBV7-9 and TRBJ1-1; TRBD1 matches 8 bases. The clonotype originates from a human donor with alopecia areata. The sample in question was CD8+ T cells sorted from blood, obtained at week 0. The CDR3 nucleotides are TGTGCCAGCAGCACCAGACAGGGGCTGGGGACTGAAGCTTTCTTT. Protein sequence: CASSTRQGLGTEAFF. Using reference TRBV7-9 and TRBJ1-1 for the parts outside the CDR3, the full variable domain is DTGVSQNPRHKITKRGQNVTFRCDPISEHNRLYWYRQTLGQGPEFLTYFQNEAQLEKSRLLSDRFSAERPKGSFSTLEIQRTEQGDSAMYLCASSTRQGLGTEAFFGQGTRLTVV.